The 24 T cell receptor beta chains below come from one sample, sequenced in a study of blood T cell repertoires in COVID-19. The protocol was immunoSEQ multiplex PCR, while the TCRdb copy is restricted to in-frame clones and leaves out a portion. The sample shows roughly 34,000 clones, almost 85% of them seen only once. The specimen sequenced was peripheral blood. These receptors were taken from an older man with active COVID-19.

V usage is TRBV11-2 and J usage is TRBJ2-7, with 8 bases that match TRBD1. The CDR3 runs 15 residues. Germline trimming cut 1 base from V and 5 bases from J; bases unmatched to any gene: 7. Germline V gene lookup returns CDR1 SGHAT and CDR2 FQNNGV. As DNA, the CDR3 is TGTGCCAGCAGCTTAGGTACGGACAGGGTTGACGAGCAGTACTTC. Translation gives CASSLGTDRVDEQYF.

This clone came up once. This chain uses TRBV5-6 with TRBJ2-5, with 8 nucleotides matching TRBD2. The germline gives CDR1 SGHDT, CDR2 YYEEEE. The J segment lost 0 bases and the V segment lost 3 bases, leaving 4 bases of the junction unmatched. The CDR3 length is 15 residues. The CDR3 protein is CASSSGGRYQETQYF. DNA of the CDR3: TGTGCCAGCAGCTCGGGGGGGCGGTACCAAGAGACCCAGTACTTC. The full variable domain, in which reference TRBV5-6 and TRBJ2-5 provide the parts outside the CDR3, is DAGVTQSPTHLIKTRGQQVTLRCSPKSGHDTVSWYQQALGQGPQFIFQYYEEEERQRGNFPDRFSGHQFPNYSSELNVNALLLGDSALYLCASSSGGRYQETQYFGPGTRLLVL.

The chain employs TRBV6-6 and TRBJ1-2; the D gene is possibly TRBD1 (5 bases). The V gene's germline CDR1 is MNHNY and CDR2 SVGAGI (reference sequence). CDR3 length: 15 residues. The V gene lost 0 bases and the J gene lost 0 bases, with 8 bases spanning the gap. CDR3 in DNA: TGTGCCAGCAGTTACTCACGGGGGGCTAACTATGGCTACACCTTC. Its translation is CASSYSRGANYGYTF.

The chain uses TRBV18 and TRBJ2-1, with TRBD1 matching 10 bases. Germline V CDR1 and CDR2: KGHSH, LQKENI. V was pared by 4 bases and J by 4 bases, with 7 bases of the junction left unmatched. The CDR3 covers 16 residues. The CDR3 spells CASSHAGQGTYNEQFF. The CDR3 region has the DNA TGTGCCAGCTCACACGCGGGACAGGGGACTTACAATGAGCAGTTCTTC.

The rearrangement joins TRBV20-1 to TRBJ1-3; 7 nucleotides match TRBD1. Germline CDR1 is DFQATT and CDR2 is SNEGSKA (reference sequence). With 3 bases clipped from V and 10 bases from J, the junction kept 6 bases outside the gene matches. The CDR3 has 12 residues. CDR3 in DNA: TGCAGTGCTAGTTACAGGGGACATACCATATATTTT. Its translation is CSASYRGHTIYF.

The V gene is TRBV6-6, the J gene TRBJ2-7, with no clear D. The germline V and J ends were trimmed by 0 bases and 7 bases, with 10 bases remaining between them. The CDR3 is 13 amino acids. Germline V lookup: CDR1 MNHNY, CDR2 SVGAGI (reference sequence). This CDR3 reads CASSYSKELEQYF. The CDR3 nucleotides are TGTGCCAGCAGTTACTCGAAGGAGTTGGAGCAGTACTTC.

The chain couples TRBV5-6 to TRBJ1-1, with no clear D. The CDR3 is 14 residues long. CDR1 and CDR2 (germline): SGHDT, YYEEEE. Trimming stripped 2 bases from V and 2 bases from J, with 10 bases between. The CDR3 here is CASSFGLGNTEAFF. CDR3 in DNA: TGTGCCAGCAGCTTTGGACTGGGAAACACTGAAGCTTTCTTT.

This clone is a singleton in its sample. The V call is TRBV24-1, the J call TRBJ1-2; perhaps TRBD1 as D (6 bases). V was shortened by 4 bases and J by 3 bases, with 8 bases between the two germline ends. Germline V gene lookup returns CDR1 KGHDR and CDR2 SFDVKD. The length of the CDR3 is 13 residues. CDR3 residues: CATSEGADYGYTF. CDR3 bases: TGTGCCACCAGTGAGGGGGCGGACTATGGCTACACCTTC.

The CDR3 coding sequence is TGTGCCACCAGCGTCGAGTTCGTGGATACGCAGTATTTT. As protein: CATSVEFVDTQYF. This rearrangement joins TRBV15 to TRBJ2-3; D remains unclear. The CDR3 is 13 residues long. The V and J ends lost 5 bases and 6 bases respectively, with 12 bases between them. CDR1 and CDR2 (germline): LNHNV, YYDKDF (reference sequence).

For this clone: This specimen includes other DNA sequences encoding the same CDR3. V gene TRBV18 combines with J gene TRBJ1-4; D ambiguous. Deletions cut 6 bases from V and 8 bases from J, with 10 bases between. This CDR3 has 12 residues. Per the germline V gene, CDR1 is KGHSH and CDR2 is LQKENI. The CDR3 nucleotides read TGTGCCAGCTCGCCCCCCGGGGAAAAACTGTTTTTT. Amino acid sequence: CASSPPGEKLFF.

Here the CDR3 reads CATSRGQVNQPQHF. The CDR3 DNA is TGTGCCACCAGCAGAGGACAGGTAAATCAGCCCCAGCATTTT. This chain connects TRBV15 to TRBJ1-5; D is possibly TRBD1 (6 bases). Germline V lookup: CDR1 LNHNV, CDR2 YYDKDF (reference sequence). V was cut by 1 base and J by 4 bases, with 8 bases left in between. The CDR3 consists of 14 residues.

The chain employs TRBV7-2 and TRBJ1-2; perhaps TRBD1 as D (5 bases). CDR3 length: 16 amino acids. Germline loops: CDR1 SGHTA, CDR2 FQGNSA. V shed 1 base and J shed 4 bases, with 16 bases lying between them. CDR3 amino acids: CASSLDPQGRTYGYTF. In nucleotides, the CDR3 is TGTGCCAGCAGCTTAGACCCGCAGGGTAGGACCTATGGCTACACCTTC.

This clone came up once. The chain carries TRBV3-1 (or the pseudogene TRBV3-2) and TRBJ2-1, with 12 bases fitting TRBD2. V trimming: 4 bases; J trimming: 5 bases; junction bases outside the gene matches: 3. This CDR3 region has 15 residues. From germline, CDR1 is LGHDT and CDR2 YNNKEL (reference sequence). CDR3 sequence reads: CASSLTSGGDNEQFF. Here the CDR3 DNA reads TGTGCCAGCAGCCTGACTAGCGGGGGAGACAATGAGCAGTTCTTC.

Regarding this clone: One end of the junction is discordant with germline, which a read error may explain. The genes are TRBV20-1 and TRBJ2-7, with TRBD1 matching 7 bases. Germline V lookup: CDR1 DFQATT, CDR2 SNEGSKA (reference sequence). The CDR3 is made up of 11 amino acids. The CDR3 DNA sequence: TGCGGTGCGACAGGGCGTTACGAGCAGTACTTC. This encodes CGATGRYEQYF.

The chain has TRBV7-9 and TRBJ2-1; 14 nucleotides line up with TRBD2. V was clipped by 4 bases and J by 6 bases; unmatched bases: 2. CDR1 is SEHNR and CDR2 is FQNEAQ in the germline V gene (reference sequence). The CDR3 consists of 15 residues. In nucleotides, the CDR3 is TGTGCCAGCAGCTGGGGACTAGCGGGAGTCAATGAGCAGTTCTTC. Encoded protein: CASSWGLAGVNEQFF.

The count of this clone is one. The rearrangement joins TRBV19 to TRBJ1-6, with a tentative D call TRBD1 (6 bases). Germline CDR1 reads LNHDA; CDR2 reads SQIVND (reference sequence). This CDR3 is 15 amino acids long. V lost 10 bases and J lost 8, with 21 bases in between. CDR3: CATARGSNEDSPLHF. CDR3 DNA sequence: TGTGCCACCGCAAGGGGGTCAAATGAGGATTCACCCCTCCACTTT.

CDR3 DNA sequence: TGTGCCAGCAGCTCAAGGGGACAGGCTAACCACGAGCAGTACTTC. Its translation: CASSSRGQANHEQYF. The genes are TRBV7-9 and TRBJ2-7; 8 positions match TRBD1. Unmatched junction bases numbered 10, after V lost 4 bases and J lost 5 bases. The CDR3 loop spans 15 amino acids. The germline CDR1 and CDR2 sequences are SEHNR and FQNEAQ (reference sequence).

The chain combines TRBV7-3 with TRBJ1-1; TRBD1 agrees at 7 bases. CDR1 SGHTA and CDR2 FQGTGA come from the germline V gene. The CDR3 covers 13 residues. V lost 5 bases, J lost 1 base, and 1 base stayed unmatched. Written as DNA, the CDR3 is TGTGCCAGCAGCCCAGGGGGGAACACTGAAGCTTTCTTT. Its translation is CASSPGGNTEAFF.

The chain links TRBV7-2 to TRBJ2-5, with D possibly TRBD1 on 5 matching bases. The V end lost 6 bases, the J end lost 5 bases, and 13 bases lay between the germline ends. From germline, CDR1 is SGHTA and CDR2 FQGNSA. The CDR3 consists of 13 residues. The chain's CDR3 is CASRSPPGETQYF. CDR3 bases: TGTGCCAGCAGGTCCCCCCCAGGGGAGACCCAGTACTTC.

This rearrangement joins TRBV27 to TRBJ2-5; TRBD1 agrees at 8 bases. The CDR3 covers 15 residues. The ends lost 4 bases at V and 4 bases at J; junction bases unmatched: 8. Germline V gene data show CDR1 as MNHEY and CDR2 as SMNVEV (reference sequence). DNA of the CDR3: TGTGCCAGCAGTTCACCGAGGACAGGGCGAGAGACCCAGTACTTC. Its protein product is CASSSPRTGRETQYF.

CDR3 protein: CASSTRGLDYGYTF. For the CDR3, the DNA is TGTGCCAGCAGCACCCGGGGACTAGACTATGGCTACACCTTC. The chain carries TRBV3-1 (or the pseudogene TRBV3-2) and TRBJ1-2, with a weak D call TRBD1 (5 bases). Trimming took off 5 bases at V and 3 bases at J, with 13 bases between the two ends. The germline V gene has CDR1 LGHDT and CDR2 YNNKEL (reference sequence). The CDR3 has 14 residues.

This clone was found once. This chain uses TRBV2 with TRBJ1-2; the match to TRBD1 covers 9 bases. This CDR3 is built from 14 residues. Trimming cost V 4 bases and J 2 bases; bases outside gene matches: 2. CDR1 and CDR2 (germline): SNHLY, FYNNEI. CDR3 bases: TGTGCCAGCAGTGGACAGGGGGGGAACTATGGCTACACCTTC. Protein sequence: CASSGQGGNYGYTF.

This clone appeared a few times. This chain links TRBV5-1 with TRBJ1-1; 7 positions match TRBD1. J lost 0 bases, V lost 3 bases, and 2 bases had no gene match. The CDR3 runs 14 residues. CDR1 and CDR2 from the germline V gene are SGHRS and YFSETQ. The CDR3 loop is CASSSTGVNTEAFF. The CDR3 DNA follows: TGCGCCAGCAGCTCTACAGGGGTGAACACTGAAGCTTTCTTT.

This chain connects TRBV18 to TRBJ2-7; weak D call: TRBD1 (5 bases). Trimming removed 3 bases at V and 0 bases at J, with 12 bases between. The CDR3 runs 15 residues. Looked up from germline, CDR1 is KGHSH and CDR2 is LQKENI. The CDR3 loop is CASSPRGHNSYEQYF. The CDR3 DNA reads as TGTGCCAGCTCACCTCGCGGACACAACTCCTACGAGCAGTACTTC.